This T cell receptor beta chain was profiled in a study of blood T cells in healthy people across ages. Overall study results and limits: Unsorted PBMCs blocked a conclusive comparison of naive and antigen-experienced cells. Long-lived donors exceeded aged donors in naive CD4+ cells and diversity.

V shed 6 bases and J shed 4 bases, with 21 bases lying between them. Germline lookup yields CDR1 MDHEN and CDR2 SYDVKM. The CDR3 spans 16 residues. PCR was performed a second time for about 7 to 12 cycles using a sample-barcoded 5' primer and a J-beta primer mix. A single record per CDR3 protein comes from TCRdb applying MiXCR to the 5' RACE reads. The sample holds about 400,000 distinct CDR3 sequences, approximately 51% seen once. Concerning this clonotype itself: What it binds is not known.

The V call is TRBV28, the J call TRBJ1-2; D might be TRBD1 (6 bases). The receptor's source is a man in his 60s in good health. The sequenced material came from blood. The DNA of the CDR3 is TGTGCCAGCAGCTCTAGGGGGTCGGACGGGTTCTATGGCTACACCTTC. The encoded protein is CASSSRGSDGFYGYTF.